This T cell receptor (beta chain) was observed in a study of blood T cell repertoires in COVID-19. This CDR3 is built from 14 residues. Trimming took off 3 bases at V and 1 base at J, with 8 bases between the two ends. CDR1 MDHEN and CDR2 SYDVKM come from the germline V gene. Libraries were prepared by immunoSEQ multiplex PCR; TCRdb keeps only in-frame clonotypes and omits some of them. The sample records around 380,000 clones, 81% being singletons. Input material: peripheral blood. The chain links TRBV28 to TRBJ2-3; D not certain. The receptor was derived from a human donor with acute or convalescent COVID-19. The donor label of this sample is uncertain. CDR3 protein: CASSFMAGTDTQYF. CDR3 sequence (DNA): TGTGCCAGCAGTTTCATGGCAGGCACAGATACGCAGTATTTT. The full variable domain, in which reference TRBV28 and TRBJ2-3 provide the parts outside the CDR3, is DVKVTQSSRYLVKRTGEKVFLECVQDMDHENMFWYRQDPGLGLRLIYFSYDVKMKEKGDIPEGYSVSREKKERFSLILESASTNQTSMYLCASSFMAGTDTQYFGPGTRLTVL.